A single sample gave rise to the 27 T cell receptor beta chains below, sequenced in a study of blood T cell repertoires in COVID-19. Clones were read by immunoSEQ multiplex PCR, and TCRdb kept only the in-frame ones, dropping some. The table lists 140,000 or so clones, around 87% of them singletons, with 30% to 45% in the top ten. Material for sequencing was peripheral blood. The receptor set was obtained from a man aged 50-60 years who had recovered from COVID-19.

This clone was seen a single time. V usage is TRBV3-1 (or the pseudogene TRBV3-2) and J usage is TRBJ1-1; D call uncertain. CDR1 and CDR2 from the germline V gene are LGHDT and YNNKEL (reference sequence). The CDR3 is 15 residues long. Trimming removed 4 bases from V and 0 bases from J, with 12 bases in between. CDR3 sequence reads: CASSPRQTVNTEAFF. CDR3 DNA: TGTGCCAGCAGCCCCCGACAAACAGTGAACACTGAAGCTTTCTTT.

V usage is TRBV6-2 or TRBV6-3 and J usage is TRBJ2-7, with 13 positions matching TRBD2. Germline lookup yields CDR1 MNHEY and CDR2 SVGEGT. This CDR3 region has 15 residues. The ends lost 5 bases at V and 2 bases at J; junction bases unmatched: 3. The CDR3 DNA reads as TGTGCCAGCAGTCAGGGACTAGCGGGGACCTACGAGCAGTACTTC. It translates to CASSQGLAGTYEQYF.

V gene TRBV4-1 combines with J gene TRBJ1-1; D possibly corresponds to TRBD1 (5 bases). Germline loops: CDR1 MGHRA, CDR2 YSYEKL. With 4 bases removed from V and 1 base from J, the gap between germline ends came to 16 bases. CDR3 length: 16 amino acids. The CDR3 nucleotides read TGCGCCAGCAGCCCGGACGGGGGTCGGGCGAACACTGAAGCTTTCTTT. Protein sequence: CASSPDGGRANTEAFF.

The chain combines TRBV7-3 with TRBJ2-2; TRBD2 agrees at 9 bases. Germline trimming cut 7 bases from V and 5 bases from J; bases unmatched to any gene: 8. Germline V lookup: CDR1 SGHTA, CDR2 FQGTGA. The CDR3 length is 15 residues. CDR3 sequence reads: CASTSGLAGTGELFF. The DNA of the CDR3 is TGTGCCAGCACCTCAGGTCTAGCGGGAACCGGGGAGCTGTTTTTT.

The chain employs TRBV3-1 (or the pseudogene TRBV3-2) and TRBJ1-6; 7 bases align to TRBD1. The CDR3 totals 15 residues. V lost 0 bases to trimming and J lost 8 bases; unmatched junction nucleotides: 4. The V gene's germline CDR1 is LGHDT and CDR2 YNNKEL (reference sequence). The CDR3, as DNA: TGTGCCAGCAGCCAAGAAAGGCAGGGGGATTCACCCCTCCACTTT. Protein: CASSQERQGDSPLHF.

In DNA form, the CDR3 reads TGCGCCAGCAGCTTGGGGGGCACGACCACCGGGGAGCTGTTTTTT. Amino acids: CASSLGGTTTGELFF. This chain connects TRBV5-1 to TRBJ2-2, with D possibly being TRBD1 (5 bases). The length of the CDR3 is 15 residues. V lost 0 bases and J 4 bases, leaving 10 bases between the germline ends. CDR1 SGHRS and CDR2 YFSETQ come from the germline V gene.

The chain employs TRBV4-1 and TRBJ1-3; D is perhaps TRBD1 (5 bases). Looked up from germline, CDR1 is MGHRA and CDR2 is YSYEKL. Trimming removed 3 bases from V and 0 bases from J, with 12 bases in between. CDR3 length: 16 residues. CDR3 residues: CASSQETVFSGNTIYF. CDR3 nucleotide sequence: TGCGCCAGCAGCCAGGAGACAGTTTTCTCTGGAAACACCATATATTTT.

This chain uses TRBV5-6 with TRBJ2-5; 7 positions agree with TRBD2. The V gene's germline CDR1 is SGHDT and CDR2 YYEEEE. The CDR3 covers 17 residues. V lost 3 bases to trimming and J lost 2 bases; unmatched junction nucleotides: 13. The CDR3 DNA reads as TGTGCCAGCAGCTACGGACTAGTTTCCATAGGGCAAGAGACCCAGTACTTC. This gives the protein CASSYGLVSIGQETQYF.

This clone was recorded a few times. The V gene is TRBV5-1, the J gene TRBJ2-7; the match to TRBD2 covers 10 bases. The CDR3 consists of 14 residues. J was trimmed by 5 bases and V by 0 bases; bases with no gene match: 2. The germline V gene encodes CDR1 SGHRS and CDR2 YFSETQ. CDR3 amino acids: CASSLVAGGHEQYF. DNA of the CDR3: TGCGCCAGCAGCTTGGTAGCGGGGGGCCACGAGCAGTACTTC.

This chain uses TRBV5-1 with TRBJ2-2; 8 positions agree with TRBD1. This CDR3 region has 18 residues. Germline V gene lookup returns CDR1 SGHRS and CDR2 YFSETQ. V was pared by 0 bases and J by 5 bases, with 12 bases of the junction left unmatched. The CDR3 protein is CASSLVPRGLSGTGELFF. CDR3 in DNA: TGCGCCAGCAGCTTGGTTCCCAGGGGGCTTTCTGGTACCGGGGAGCTGTTTTTT.

The chain has TRBV11-1 and TRBJ1-1; D perhaps matches TRBD1 (5 bases). This CDR3 comprises 16 residues. Deletions cut 5 bases from V and 1 base from J, with 17 bases between. In germline, CDR1 is SGHAT, CDR2 FQDESV (reference sequence). The CDR3 coding sequence is TGTGCCAGCAGCCACGGGACTGACGTCCGGAACACTGAAGCTTTCTTT. This encodes CASSHGTDVRNTEAFF.

J is TRBJ2-5 and V is TRBV6-5; 8 bases fit TRBD2. Looked up from germline, CDR1 is MNHEY and CDR2 is SVGAGI. The length of the CDR3 is 14 residues. The trim removed 7 bases at V and 5 bases at J, leaving 9 bases unmatched. The CDR3 DNA sequence: TGTGCCAGCAAACCGGGACTAGAGTGGGAGACCCAGTACTTC. The encoded protein is CASKPGLEWETQYF.

The J gene is TRBJ2-4, the V gene TRBV30; 7 bases align to TRBD1. Unmatched junction bases numbered 6, after V lost 2 bases and J lost 2 bases. In germline, CDR1 is GTSNPN, CDR2 SVGIG (reference sequence). This CDR3 comprises 15 residues. CDR3 coding DNA: TGTGCCTGGAGTCAGGGGGTTTTGTCCAAAAACATTCAGTACTTC. Amino acid sequence: CAWSQGVLSKNIQYF.

CDR3 DNA: TGTGCCAGTAGTAACAGGGGGTATGGCTACACCTTC. Encoded protein: CASSNRGYGYTF. The rearrangement uses TRBV19 and TRBJ1-2; 8 bases line up with TRBD1. This CDR3 is built from 12 residues. Germline values: CDR1 LNHDA, CDR2 SQIVND (reference sequence). Trimming took 4 bases from V and 5 from J; bases not matched to a gene: 0.

V usage is TRBV4-2 and J usage is TRBJ2-7; 7 nucleotides agree with TRBD1. Trimming took 2 bases from V and 3 from J; bases not matched to a gene: 10. The length of the CDR3 is 16 residues. CDR1 is LGHNA, CDR2 YNFKEQ, per germline. CDR3 in amino acids: CASSQNRGALGYEQYF. CDR3 sequence (DNA): TGTGCCAGCAGCCAAAACAGGGGCGCTTTAGGCTACGAGCAGTACTTC.

The CDR3 DNA sequence: TGTGCCAGTAGGCTAGGTATGGGGAGCGAGACCCAGTACTTC. Protein sequence: CASRLGMGSETQYF. This sequence joins TRBV19 and TRBJ2-5; D may be TRBD2 (5 bases). V lost 6 bases, J lost 5 bases, and 16 bases lay in between. The CDR3 runs 14 residues. CDR1 and CDR2 (germline): LNHDA, SQIVND (reference sequence).

The gene calls are TRBV6-5 and TRBJ2-7, with 7 positions matching TRBD1. CDR1 and CDR2 (germline): MNHEY, SVGAGI. Trimming cost V 2 bases and J 3 bases; bases outside gene matches: 7. This CDR3 region has 15 residues. Here the CDR3 reads CASSYGGQIRYEQYF. The CDR3 bases are TGTGCCAGCAGTTACGGGGGACAGATACGCTACGAGCAGTACTTC.

This clone was detected once. The rearrangement links TRBV4-1 to TRBJ2-3; D might be TRBD1 (6 bases). CDR3 length: 15 amino acids. Germline lookup yields CDR1 MGHRA and CDR2 YSYEKL. Trimming shortened V by 0 bases and J by 6 bases, and 13 bases separated the two germline ends. The CDR3 DNA reads as TGCGCCAGCAGCCAAGAATGGGGGCCGAGGGATACGCAGTATTTT. This sequence encodes CASSQEWGPRDTQYF.

Of note for this clone: This sample includes further DNA sequences coding for the same CDR3. The chain couples TRBV6-2 or TRBV6-3 to TRBJ1-1; no clear D gene. Germline assignment: CDR1 MNHEY and CDR2 SVGEGT. V shed 0 bases and J shed 5 bases, with 7 bases lying between them. The CDR3 is 13 amino acids. CDR3 amino acids: CASSYSTGTEAFF. As DNA, the CDR3 is TGTGCCAGCAGTTACTCGACGGGGACTGAAGCTTTCTTT.

The gene calls are TRBV6-5 and TRBJ1-2, with 10 bases matching TRBD1. V shed 8 bases, J shed 3 bases, and the junction held 6 bases outside the gene matches. This CDR3 is 14 amino acids long. CDR1 MNHEY and CDR2 SVGAGI come from the germline V gene. The CDR3 DNA sequence: TGTGCCAGCGGCCGACAGGGGGCACACTATGGCTACACCTTC. Translated: CASGRQGAHYGYTF.

This chain uses TRBV9 with TRBJ2-1; D is unclear. The CDR3 contains 11 residues. Trimming took off 0 bases at V and 9 bases at J, with 4 bases between the two ends. Germline V CDR1 and CDR2: SGDLS, YYNGEE. The CDR3 sequence is CASSVAGEQFF. The CDR3 coding sequence is TGTGCCAGCAGCGTAGCGGGTGAGCAGTTCTTC.

V gene TRBV4-1 combines with J gene TRBJ1-4; TRBD1 might be the D (6 bases). Germline CDR1 and CDR2: MGHRA and YSYEKL. Trimming removed 2 bases at V and 12 bases at J, with 10 bases between. The CDR3 is 12 amino acids. The CDR3 DNA reads as TGCGCCAGCAGCCAACCGACAGGCGAACTGTTTTTT. This translates into CASSQPTGELFF.

This chain uses TRBV5-4 with TRBJ2-7, with 8 positions matching TRBD1. This CDR3 comprises 15 residues. V trimming: 0 bases; J trimming: 2 bases; junction bases outside the gene matches: 4. CDR1 and CDR2 (germline): SGHNT, YYREEE (reference sequence). CDR3 in DNA: TGTGCCAGCAGCTTGGGACAGGGGATCACCTACGAGCAGTACTTC. It specifies CASSLGQGITYEQYF.

The V call is TRBV25-1, the J call TRBJ1-2; no firm D call. This CDR3 has 14 residues. Germline-derived CDR1 and CDR2 are MGHDK and SYGVNS. V gave up 6 bases and J gave up 4 bases, with 15 bases separating them. CDR3 in amino acids: CASSPGSWSYGYTF. DNA of the CDR3: TGTGCCAGCAGCCCCGGTTCATGGAGCTATGGCTACACCTTC.

This clone was counted once. This chain joins TRBV4-3 and TRBJ1-5; possible D gene TRBD1, 5 bases. V lost 0 bases, J lost 6 bases, and 12 bases lay in between. The CDR3 loop spans 15 amino acids. Germline assignment: CDR1 LGHNA and CDR2 YSLEER. CDR3 loop: CASSQDGQGGQPQHF. The DNA of the CDR3 is TGCGCCAGCAGCCAAGATGGCCAGGGTGGTCAGCCCCAGCATTTT.

The chain couples TRBV21-1 to TRBJ1-2. TRBV21-1 is a recognized pseudogene. The CDR3 has 14 residues. The CDR3 DNA follows: TGTGCCAGCAGCGGTGGGGAGGGGGGTAGTGGCTACACCTTC. Translated: CASSGGEGGSGYTF.

The genes are TRBV7-2 and TRBJ2-7; 12 positions agree with TRBD1. Germline CDR1 reads SGHTA; CDR2 reads FQGNSA. V dropped 2 bases and J dropped 6; count of bases not matched to a gene: 11. CDR3 length: 17 residues. CDR3 nucleotides: TGTGCCAGCAGCTTACGTACTCCGGGACAGGGGGCGTCCGAGCAGTACTTC. Residues: CASSLRTPGQGASEQYF.